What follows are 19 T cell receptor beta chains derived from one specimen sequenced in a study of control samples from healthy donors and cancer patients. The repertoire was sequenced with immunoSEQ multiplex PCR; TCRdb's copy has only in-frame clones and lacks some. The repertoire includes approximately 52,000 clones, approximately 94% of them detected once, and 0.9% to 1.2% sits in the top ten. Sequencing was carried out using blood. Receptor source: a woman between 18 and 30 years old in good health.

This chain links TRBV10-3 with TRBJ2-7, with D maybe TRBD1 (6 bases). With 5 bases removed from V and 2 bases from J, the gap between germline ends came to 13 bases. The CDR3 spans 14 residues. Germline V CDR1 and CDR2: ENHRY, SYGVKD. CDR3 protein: CAISSGTLAYEQYF. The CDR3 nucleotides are TGTGCCATCAGTTCCGGGACACTGGCCTACGAGCAGTACTTC.

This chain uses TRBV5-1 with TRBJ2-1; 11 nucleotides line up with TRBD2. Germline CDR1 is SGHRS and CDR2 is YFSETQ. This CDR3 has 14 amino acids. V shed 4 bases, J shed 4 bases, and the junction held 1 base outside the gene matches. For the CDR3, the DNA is TGCGCCAGCAGCGGGACTAGCGGATACAATGAGCAGTTCTTC. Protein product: CASSGTSGYNEQFF.

The CDR3 nucleotides are TGTGCCAGCAGCCAGAACAGAGGACCCACTGAAGCTTTCTTT. This encodes CASSQNRGPTEAFF. This chain joins TRBV5-4 and TRBJ1-1; unclear D gene. The CDR3 runs 14 residues. Deletions cut 4 bases from V and 4 bases from J, with 14 bases between. Germline V gene data show CDR1 as SGHNT and CDR2 as YYREEE (reference sequence).

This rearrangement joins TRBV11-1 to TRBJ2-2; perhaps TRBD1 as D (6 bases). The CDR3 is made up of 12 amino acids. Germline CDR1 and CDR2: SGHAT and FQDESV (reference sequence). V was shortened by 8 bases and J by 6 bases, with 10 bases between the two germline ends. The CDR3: CASGTPSGELFF. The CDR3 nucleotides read TGTGCCAGCGGGACACCTTCCGGGGAGCTGTTTTTT.

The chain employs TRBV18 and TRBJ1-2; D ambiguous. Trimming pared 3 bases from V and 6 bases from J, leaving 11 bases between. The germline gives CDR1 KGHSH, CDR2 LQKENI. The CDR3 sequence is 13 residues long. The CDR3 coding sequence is TGTGCCAGCTCACCCGAGGGAGGCCATGGCTACACCTTC. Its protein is CASSPEGGHGYTF. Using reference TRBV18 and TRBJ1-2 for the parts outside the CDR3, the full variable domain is NAGVMQNPRHLVRRRGQEARLRCSPMKGHSHVYWYRQLPEEGLKFMVYLQKENIIDESGMPKERFSAEFPKEGPSILRIQQVVRGDSAAYFCASSPEGGHGYTFGSGTRLTVV.

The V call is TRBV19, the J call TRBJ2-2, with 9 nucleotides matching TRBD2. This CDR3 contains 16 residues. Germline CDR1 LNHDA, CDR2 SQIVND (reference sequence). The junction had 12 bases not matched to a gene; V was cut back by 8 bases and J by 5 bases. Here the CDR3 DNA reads TGTGCCAGTCGAGAGACGCGGGGGGGATGGACCGGGGAGCTGTTTTTT. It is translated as CASRETRGGWTGELFF.

The CDR3 reads CASSDSRGYTF. CDR3 nucleotide sequence: TGTGCCAGCAGTGACAGCAGGGGCTACACCTTC. The V call is TRBV6-2 or TRBV6-3, the J call TRBJ1-2; weak D call: TRBD1 (5 bases). The CDR3 extends over 11 amino acids. The V gene's germline CDR1 is MNHEY and CDR2 SVGEGT. Trimming took 5 bases from V and 8 from J, leaving 9 bases between them.

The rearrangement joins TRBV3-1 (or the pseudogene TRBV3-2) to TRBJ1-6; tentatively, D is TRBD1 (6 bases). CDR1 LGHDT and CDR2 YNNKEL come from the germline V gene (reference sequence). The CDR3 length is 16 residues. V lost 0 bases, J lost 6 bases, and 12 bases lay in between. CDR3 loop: CASSQDLAGANSPLHF. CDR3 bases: TGTGCCAGCAGCCAAGATCTCGCAGGGGCTAATTCACCCCTCCACTTT.

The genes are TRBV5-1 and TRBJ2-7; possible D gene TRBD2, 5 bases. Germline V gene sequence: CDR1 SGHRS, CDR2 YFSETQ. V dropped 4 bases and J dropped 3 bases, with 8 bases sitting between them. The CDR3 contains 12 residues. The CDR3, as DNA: TGCGCCAGCAGCGGAGGCAACTACGAGCAGTACTTC. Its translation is CASSGGNYEQYF.

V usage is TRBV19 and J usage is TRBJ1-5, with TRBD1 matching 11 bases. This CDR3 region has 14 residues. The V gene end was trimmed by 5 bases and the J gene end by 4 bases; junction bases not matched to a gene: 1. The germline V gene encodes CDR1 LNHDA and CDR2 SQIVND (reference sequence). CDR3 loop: CASSGTGGNQPQHF. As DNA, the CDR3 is TGTGCCAGTAGTGGGACAGGGGGTAATCAGCCCCAGCATTTT.

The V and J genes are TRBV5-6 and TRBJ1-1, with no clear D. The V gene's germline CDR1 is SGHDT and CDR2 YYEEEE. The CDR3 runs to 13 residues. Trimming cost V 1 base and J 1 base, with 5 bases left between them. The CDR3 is CASSLRPNTEAFF. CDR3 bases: TGTGCCAGCAGCTTGAGGCCGAACACTGAAGCTTTCTTT.

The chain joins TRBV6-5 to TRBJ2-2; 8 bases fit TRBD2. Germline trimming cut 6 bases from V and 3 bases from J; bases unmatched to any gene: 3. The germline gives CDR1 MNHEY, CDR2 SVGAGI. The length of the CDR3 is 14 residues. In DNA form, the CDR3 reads TGTGCCAGCAGACCAGCGGGAGACACCGGGGAGCTGTTTTTT. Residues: CASRPAGDTGELFF.

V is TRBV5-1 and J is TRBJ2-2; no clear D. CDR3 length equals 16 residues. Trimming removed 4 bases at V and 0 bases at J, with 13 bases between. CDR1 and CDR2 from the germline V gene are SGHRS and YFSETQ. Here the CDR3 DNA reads TGCGCCAGCAGCATCGGACGGTCCGCGAACACCGGGGAGCTGTTTTTT. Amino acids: CASSIGRSANTGELFF.

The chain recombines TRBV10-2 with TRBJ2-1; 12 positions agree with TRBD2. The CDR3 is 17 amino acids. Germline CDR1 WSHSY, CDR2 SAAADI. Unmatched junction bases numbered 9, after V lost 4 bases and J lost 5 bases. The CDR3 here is CASSGLAGERIDNEQFF. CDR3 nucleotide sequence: TGCGCCAGCAGTGGACTAGCGGGGGAACGCATAGACAATGAGCAGTTCTTC.

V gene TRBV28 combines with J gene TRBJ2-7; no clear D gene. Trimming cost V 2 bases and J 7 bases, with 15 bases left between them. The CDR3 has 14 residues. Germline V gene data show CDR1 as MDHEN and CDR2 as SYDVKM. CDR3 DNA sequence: TGTGCCAGCAGTTTAGTGGCGAAAGAAGGGGAGCAGTACTTC. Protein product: CASSLVAKEGEQYF.

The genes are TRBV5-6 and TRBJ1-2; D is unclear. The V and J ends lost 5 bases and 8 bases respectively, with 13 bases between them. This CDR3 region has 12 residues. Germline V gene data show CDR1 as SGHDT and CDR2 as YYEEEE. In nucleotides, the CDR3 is TGTGCCAGCAGGTCGGGTCCTGGGGGCTACACCTTC. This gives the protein CASRSGPGGYTF.

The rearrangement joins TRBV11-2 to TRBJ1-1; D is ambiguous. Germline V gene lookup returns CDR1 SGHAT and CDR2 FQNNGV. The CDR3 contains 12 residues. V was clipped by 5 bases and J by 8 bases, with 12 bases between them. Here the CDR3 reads CASSPRAAEAFF. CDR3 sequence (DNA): TGTGCCAGCAGCCCGAGGGCTGCGGAAGCTTTCTTT.

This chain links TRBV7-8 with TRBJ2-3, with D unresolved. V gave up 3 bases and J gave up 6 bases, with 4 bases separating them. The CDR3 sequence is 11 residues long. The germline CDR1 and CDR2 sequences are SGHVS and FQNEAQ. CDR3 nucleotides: TGTGCCAGCAGCTTCGGGGATACGCAGTATTTT. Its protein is CASSFGDTQYF.

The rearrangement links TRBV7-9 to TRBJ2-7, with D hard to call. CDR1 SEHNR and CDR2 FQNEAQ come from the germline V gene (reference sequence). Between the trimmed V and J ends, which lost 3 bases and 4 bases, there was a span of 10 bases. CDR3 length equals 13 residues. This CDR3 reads CASSFSMLYEQYF. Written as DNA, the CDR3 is TGTGCCAGCAGCTTTTCGATGTTATACGAGCAGTACTTC.